This TCR beta chain originates from a study of blood T cells in healthy people across ages. The germline CDR1 and CDR2 sequences are SGHRS and YFSETQ. The CDR3 loop spans 13 amino acids. Sample-barcoded 5' priming and a J-beta primer mix drove a second PCR of roughly 6 to 12 cycles. Each of the cDNA molecules was tagged by a template-switch adaptor with 12 random nucleotides. TCRdb re-called the 5' RACE reads through MiXCR, storing one row per CDR3 protein. The sample lists about 570,000 distinct CDR3 sequences, about 27% occurring once. This clonotype was found a few times. The junction shows a germline mismatch at one end, possibly a read error. The sample was also reused in another study, on T cells of mothers and their children. That work states: Over 8 million TCR beta CDR3 reads were obtained from each mother, and roughly 2.9 million from each child.

The chain is built from TRBV5-1 and TRBJ2-7; 10 bases fit TRBD2. This receptor was taken from a boy aged 2 to 10 in good health. The sequencing input was blood. The CDR3 is CASRLAGTYEQYF. The CDR3 nucleotides read TGCGCCAGTCGACTAGCGGGTACTTACGAGCAGTACTTT. Full variable domain (missing parts from reference TRBV5-1 and TRBJ2-7): KAGVTQTPRYLIKTRGQQVTLSCSPISGHRSVSWYQQTPGQGLQFLFEYFSETQRNKGNFPGRFSGRQFSNSRSEMNVSTLELGDSALYLCASRLAGTYEQYFGPGTRLTVT.